Following are 17 T cell receptor beta chains from one sample sequenced in a study of T cell repertoires in cytomegalovirus infection. Their specific antigens are unknown. TCRdb re-derived calls from the reads in MiXCR, one entry per CDR3 protein. Here the sample spans about 470,000 distinct CDR3 sequences, under 55% being singletons. The sequencing used cultured PBMCs, collected from culture after CMV antigen stimulation. These receptors were collected from a human donor in good health (CMV status not recorded). Some clones in this sample may be carry-over from other donors' samples.

V is TRBV10-3 and J is TRBJ2-5; 10 bases are shared with TRBD1. This CDR3 region has 14 residues. V trimming: 6 bases; J trimming: 5 bases; junction bases outside the gene matches: 6. The germline gives CDR1 ENHRY, CDR2 SYGVKD. CDR3 nucleotide sequence: TGTGCCATCAGAGGGGACAGGGGAGGCGAGACCCAGTACTTC. It specifies CAIRGDRGGETQYF.

The table lists this clonotype with a few counts. The V and J genes are TRBV10-3 and TRBJ1-5, with D maybe TRBD1 (5 bases). Germline V gene sequence: CDR1 ENHRY, CDR2 SYGVKD. V lost 2 bases, J lost 4 bases, and 9 bases lay in between. The CDR3 sequence is 14 residues long. The CDR3 is CAISEGGGNQPQHF. The CDR3 region has the DNA TGTGCCATCAGTGAGGGGGGGGGTAATCAGCCCCAGCATTTT.

A note on this clonotype: Germline is not matched at one junction end, which may reflect a read error. The chain is built from TRBV19 and TRBJ1-6; D call uncertain. The CDR3 runs 15 residues. CDR1 is LNHDA and CDR2 is SQIVND in the germline V gene (reference sequence). The CDR3 DNA is TGTGCCAGTGGAAAACGGACGGCCTACAATTCACCCCTCCACTTT. This gives the protein CASGKRTAYNSPLHF.

The chain joins TRBV5-1 to TRBJ2-7; D might be TRBD2 (6 bases). CDR3 length equals 17 residues. Germline V lookup: CDR1 SGHRS, CDR2 YFSETQ. Trimming took 4 bases from V and 6 from J, leaving 26 bases between them. CDR3 residues: CASSPLGGRRIGSEQYF. CDR3 bases: TGCGCCAGCAGCCCCCTCGGCGGGCGGCGAATCGGGAGCGAGCAGTACTTC.

This clonotype was recorded a few times. This chain uses TRBV28 with TRBJ2-2, with TRBD2 as a possible D gene (6 bases). V was pared by 11 bases and J by 0 bases, with 13 bases between. The CDR3 spans 14 residues. Per germline, CDR1 MDHEN and CDR2 SYDVKM. In DNA form, the CDR3 reads TGTGCCGGATCTCCGGGGGCGAACACCGGGGAGCTGTTTTTT. This sequence encodes CAGSPGANTGELFF.

On this clonotype itself: At one end the junction does not follow the germline gene, possibly because of a read error. The V gene is TRBV9, the J gene TRBJ1-6; D gene uncertain. CDR1 is SGDLS, CDR2 YYNGEE, per germline. This CDR3 comprises 13 residues. The CDR3 DNA follows: TGTGCCAGCAGCGGCAACAGCAATTCACACCTCCACTTT. Its translation: CASSGNSNSHLHF.

The V call is TRBV5-4, the J call TRBJ2-1, with D tentatively TRBD1 (5 bases). V was pared by 4 bases and J by 1 base, with 15 bases between. This CDR3 comprises 16 residues. Per the germline V gene, CDR1 is SGHNT and CDR2 is YYREEE (reference sequence). The CDR3 nucleotides are TGTGCCAGCAGCCCGATGCAGGGAAGTTCCTACAATGAGCAGTTCTTC. Its translation is CASSPMQGSSYNEQFF.

The chain is built from TRBV7-2 and TRBJ2-3; the D gene is possibly TRBD1 (5 bases). This CDR3 is 13 amino acids long. Trimming took off 7 bases at V and 4 bases at J, with 12 bases between the two ends. Looked up from germline, CDR1 is SGHTA and CDR2 is FQGNSA. The chain's CDR3 is CASTLGVADTQYF. DNA of the CDR3: TGTGCCAGCACTTTAGGGGTTGCAGATACGCAGTATTTT.

This clonotype was seen repeatedly, ten times or more. This chain links TRBV7-6 with TRBJ2-5; 16 nucleotides match TRBD2. Germline lookup yields CDR1 SGHVS and CDR2 FNYEAQ. V was pared by 5 bases and J by 6 bases, with 6 bases of the junction left unmatched. The CDR3 has 16 residues. CDR3 sequence: CASSPGLAGGLKTQYF. In DNA form, the CDR3 reads TGTGCCAGCAGCCCGGGACTAGCGGGGGGGCTAAAGACCCAGTACTTC.

The rearrangement links TRBV18 to TRBJ2-5; 10 positions agree with TRBD1. CDR3 length equals 15 residues. Germline V gene data show CDR1 as KGHSH and CDR2 as LQKENI. J was trimmed by 3 bases and V by 5 bases; bases with no gene match: 6. CDR3 in amino acids: CASSARDRGKETQYF. The DNA of the CDR3 is TGTGCCAGCTCAGCTCGGGACAGGGGAAAAGAGACCCAGTACTTC.

This chain connects TRBV20-1 to TRBJ2-7; no reliable D call. The CDR3 is made up of 13 amino acids. Germline lookup yields CDR1 DFQATT and CDR2 SNEGSKA (reference sequence). The V gene lost 6 bases and the J gene lost 1 base, with 13 bases spanning the gap. The CDR3 bases are TGCAGTGCCTCCCTGGGCCTATCCTACGAGCAGTACTTC. Encoded protein: CSASLGLSYEQYF.

This chain joins TRBV11-2 and TRBJ2-7, with a tentative D call TRBD2 (6 bases). Germline lookup yields CDR1 SGHAT and CDR2 FQNNGV. This CDR3 region has 15 residues. Between the trimmed V and J ends, which lost 2 bases and 3 bases, there was a span of 14 bases. CDR3 nucleotides: TGTGCCAGCAGCTTAAGAGGTGGGGGGAACTACGAGCAGTACTTC. As protein: CASSLRGGGNYEQYF.

The rearrangement uses TRBV6-5 and TRBJ2-7; the D gene is possibly TRBD1 (5 bases). V was pared by 0 bases and J by 4 bases, with 10 bases between. The CDR3 is 14 amino acids. Germline V gives CDR1 MNHEY, CDR2 SVGAGI. The CDR3: CASSYSGAGYEQYF. CDR3 DNA sequence: TGTGCCAGCAGTTACTCAGGGGCAGGGTACGAGCAGTACTTC.

The chain couples TRBV6-1 to TRBJ2-5, with D unclear. Germline loops: CDR1 MNHNS, CDR2 SASEGT. V was shortened by 2 bases and J by 4 bases, with 11 bases between the two germline ends. The CDR3 contains 14 residues. CDR3 protein: CASSERPSGETQYF. The CDR3 DNA follows: TGTGCCAGCAGTGAAAGGCCGTCGGGAGAGACCCAGTACTTC.

This chain connects TRBV6-8 to TRBJ2-7, with TRBD2 matching 7 bases. The germline CDR1 and CDR2 sequences are MNHGY and SAAAGT. This CDR3 region has 15 residues. Trimming removed 4 bases from V and 0 bases from J; junction bases left unmatched: 6. The CDR3 sequence is CASSSQGGSSYEQYF. As DNA, the CDR3 is TGTGCCAGCAGTTCCCAGGGAGGGAGCTCCTACGAGCAGTACTTC.

This chain links TRBV19 with TRBJ2-7; no firm D call. CDR3 length: 14 amino acids. CDR1 LNHDA and CDR2 SQIVND come from the germline V gene (reference sequence). The V end was cut by 3 bases, the J end by 4 bases, with 13 bases between. The CDR3 sequence is CASSIQGSRYEQYF. CDR3 coding DNA: TGTGCCAGTAGTATCCAAGGGTCTCGATACGAGCAGTACTTC.

This chain uses TRBV11-3 with TRBJ2-3, with TRBD2 as a possible D gene (6 bases). V lost 5 bases and J lost 2, with 11 bases in between. This CDR3 has 14 amino acids. Germline V gives CDR1 SGHNT, CDR2 YENEEA. CDR3 coding DNA: TGTGCCAGCAGCATAGGGAGGTCCACAGATACGCAGTATTTT. This codes for CASSIGRSTDTQYF.